This entry features one TCR beta chain sequence. Its antigen is unidentified. The V gene lost 3 bases and the J gene lost 0 bases, with 3 bases spanning the gap. This CDR3 comprises 13 residues. Germline CDR1 and CDR2: SGHNT and YYREEE (reference sequence). These data belong to a study of T cell responses to AZD1222 COVID-19 vaccine. Study-wide context: It was second doses at about 4 or about 12 weeks that were pooled.

Study findings and constraints: The donors showed a predominance of white British ancestry and of females, with possible underestimation of clonal diversity. Dominant at 160-218 and 743-854, vaccine-associated CD4 TCRs also spanned spike. After two AZD1222 doses, spike-specific TCR breadth and depth rose versus day 0.

Profiled with immunoSEQ multiplex PCR; TCRdb holds only in-frame clones, not every one. This table holds 96,000 or so clones, 85% to 90% found once. Sequences were derived from peripheral blood, sampled on day 0 of AZD1222 vaccination. The J gene is TRBJ2-2, the V gene TRBV5-4, with unresolved D. The TCR sequence derives from an adult in good health. DNA for the CDR3: TGTGCCAGCAGCTCCGCGAACACCGGGGAGCTGTTTTTT. Translated: CASSSANTGELFF.